Sequencing of this T cell receptor beta chain was carried out in a study of OX40 agonist ivuxolimab in advanced cancers. Study summary: Ivuxolimab, which patients received intravenously every 2 weeks, was dosed at 0.01 to 10 mg/kg.

Repertoires were generated with immunoSEQ multiplex PCR, while TCRdb's copy carries only in-frame clones and drops some. The top ten hold around 0.8% of the sample, which has about 58,000 clones, around 85% seen once. This specimen consisted of CD4+ or CD8+ T cells sorted from blood, obtained in a trial of the OX40 agonist ivuxolimab. This receptor was identified in an adult with an advanced solid tumor such as melanoma, head and neck, liver or kidney cancer.

The CDR3 protein is CASTGQGALNEQFF. In DNA, the CDR3 is TGTGCCAGCACAGGACAGGGGGCTTTAAATGAGCAGTTCTTC. This chain uses TRBV28 with TRBJ2-1, with 11 bases aligning to TRBD1. CDR3 size: 14 residues. V gave up 7 bases and J gave up 7 bases; unmatched junction bases: 6. CDR1 is MDHEN and CDR2 is SYDVKM in the germline V gene.